This paragraph reports one T cell receptor beta chain. This clonotype was counted only a few times. No cognate antigen has been identified for it. There are no base qualities to consult, and no much larger clone falls within one base. Sequencing was carried out with an Illumina NovaSeq 6000. cDNA libraries for TCRalpha and TCRbeta were prepared by 5'RACE using constant-segment primers, with sample barcodes and unique molecular identifiers added. Trizol reagent was used to extract RNA from every sample. Amplification of the libraries took two PCR steps, and the second step added a second sample barcode plus Illumina TruSeq adapters. Sequencing of the libraries was done on an Illumina NovaSeq, producing 2 x 150 bp paired-end reads. The paper's processing steps were these. With migec v1.2.7, reads were demultiplexed and then collapsed into UMI-guided consensus sequences. With mixcr v2.1.11, UMI consensuses were aligned to TRA and TRB V and J templates and assembled into clonotypes. Clonotypes were classified as expanded or contracted when called significant by both edgeR and NoisET, with noise models trained on biological replicates. For edgeR calls, the cutoffs were a false discovery rate-adjusted p below 0.01 and a log2 fold-change threshold of 1. As an exploratory analysis of dynamics, max-normalized trajectories of the 1000 most abundant clonotypes were examined by PCA with hierarchical clustering. Separately sequenced CD4+ and CD8+ repertoires were used to assign the CD4 or CD8 phenotype of responding clones. The raw public data were reprocessed by TCRdb itself: fastp quality trimming at Q25, MiXCR clonotype calling, in-frame beta chains only. Every CDR3 protein is listed once, alongside the most common genes and DNA of its rows. TCRdb, not the authors, supplied the V and J calls. The sample records hundreds of thousands of distinct CDR3 sequences, 15% to 20% of which are singletons. The ten biggest clones cover approximately 3.5% of the sample.

From cysteine to phenylalanine, the CDR3 is 15 amino acids long. Only CDR3 DNA is held: 45 bases, read in frame from base 1. In the germline V gene, CDR1 corresponds to SGHRS and CDR2 to YFSETQ. V lost 4 bases and J lost 3 bases; the stretch between them is 16 bases long. This sample was taken from a study of T-cell memory formation after mild COVID-19 (dated by TCRdb to the early 2020s). Broadly, across the study: TCR sequence clusters from the two donors were largely donor specific. T-cell clones expanding and contracting after mild COVID-19 in two donors were tracked by longitudinal TCRalpha and TCRbeta repertoire sequencing. The cohort comprised two young, previously healthy adult volunteers, one female and one male.

Study-wide conclusions, independent of this receptor: Some responding clones were detected in pre-infection memory, which suggested that pre-existing cross-reactive memory T cells had joined the SARS-CoV-2 response. Contracting CD4+ clones were found mainly in CM and EM memory subsets, while CD8+ clones were enriched in EMRA. From day 15 to 85, contracting clones showed balanced CD4/CD8 phenotypes, whereas a second wave of clones that expanded from day 15 to 37 leaned towards CD4+. The study covered only a couple of mild cases, and larger cohorts including severe cases with pre-infection samples were considered necessary. The second-wave clones that peaked on day 37 were not confirmed to be SARS-CoV-2 specific.

PBMCs were isolated by Ficoll-Paque density gradient centrifugation. Recombination joined TRBV5-1 with TRBJ2-5, with the D gene call left open. The sequenced sample consisted of PBMCs or a T cell subset sorted from them (not recorded which). The receptor was derived from a man in his late teens or twenties who had mild COVID-19 (a few samples of this study predate the infection). The sample titles of this study are shuffled in the database, so cell type and time point are left out; the donor was told from shared clones. The DNA reads TGCGCCAGCAGCCGAACACTTGGCCGAGAAGAGACCCAGTACTTC. Translated, it reads CASSRTLGREETQYF.